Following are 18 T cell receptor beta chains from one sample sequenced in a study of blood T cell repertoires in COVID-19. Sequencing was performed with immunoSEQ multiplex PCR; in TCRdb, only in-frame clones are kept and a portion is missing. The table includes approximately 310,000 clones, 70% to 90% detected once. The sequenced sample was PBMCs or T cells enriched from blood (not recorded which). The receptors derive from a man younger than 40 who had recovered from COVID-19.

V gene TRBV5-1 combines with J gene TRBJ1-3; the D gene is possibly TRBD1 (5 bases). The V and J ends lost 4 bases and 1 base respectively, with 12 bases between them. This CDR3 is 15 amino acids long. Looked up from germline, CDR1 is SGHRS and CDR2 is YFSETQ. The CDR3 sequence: CASSTWGESGNTIYF. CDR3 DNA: TGCGCCAGCAGCACTTGGGGGGAGTCTGGAAACACCATATATTTT.

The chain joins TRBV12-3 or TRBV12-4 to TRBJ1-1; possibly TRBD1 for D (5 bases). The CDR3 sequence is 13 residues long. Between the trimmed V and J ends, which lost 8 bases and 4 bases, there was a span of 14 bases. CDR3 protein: CASVWGEATEAFF. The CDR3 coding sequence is TGTGCCAGCGTTTGGGGCGAGGCCACTGAAGCTTTCTTT.

CDR3 residues: CASSFGSVTYNEQFF. CDR3 sequence (DNA): TGTGCCAGCAGTTTTGGTAGCGTTACCTACAATGAGCAGTTCTTC. The V call is TRBV27, the J call TRBJ2-1; perhaps TRBD2 as D (5 bases). CDR3 length equals 15 residues. V gave up 3 bases and J gave up 2 bases, with 11 bases separating them. CDR1 is MNHEY, CDR2 SMNVEV, per germline (reference sequence).

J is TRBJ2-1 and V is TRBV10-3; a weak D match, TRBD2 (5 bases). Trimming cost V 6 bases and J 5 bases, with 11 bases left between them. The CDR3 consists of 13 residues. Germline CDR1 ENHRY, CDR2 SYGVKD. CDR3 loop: CAISSSRDNEQFF. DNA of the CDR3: TGTGCCATCAGCTCATCGAGGGACAATGAGCAGTTCTTC.

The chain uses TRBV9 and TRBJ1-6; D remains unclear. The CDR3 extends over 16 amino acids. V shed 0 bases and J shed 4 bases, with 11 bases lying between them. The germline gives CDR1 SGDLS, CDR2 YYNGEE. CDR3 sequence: CASSVELAPYNSPLHF. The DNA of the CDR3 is TGTGCCAGCAGCGTAGAGTTAGCACCTTATAATTCACCCCTCCACTTT.

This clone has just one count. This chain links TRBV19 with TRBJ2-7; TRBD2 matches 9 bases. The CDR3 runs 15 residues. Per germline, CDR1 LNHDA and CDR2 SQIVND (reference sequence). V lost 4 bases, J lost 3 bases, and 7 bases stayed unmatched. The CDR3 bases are TGTGCCAGTAGTAAAAAGGGACTAGCTAGCTACGAGCAGTACTTC. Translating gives CASSKKGLASYEQYF.

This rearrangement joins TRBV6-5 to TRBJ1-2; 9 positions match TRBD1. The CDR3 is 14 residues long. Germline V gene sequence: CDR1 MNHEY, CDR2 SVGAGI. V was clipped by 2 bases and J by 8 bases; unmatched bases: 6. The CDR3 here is CASSYRTGETGYTF. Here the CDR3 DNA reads TGTGCCAGCAGTTACAGGACAGGGGAAACAGGCTACACCTTC.

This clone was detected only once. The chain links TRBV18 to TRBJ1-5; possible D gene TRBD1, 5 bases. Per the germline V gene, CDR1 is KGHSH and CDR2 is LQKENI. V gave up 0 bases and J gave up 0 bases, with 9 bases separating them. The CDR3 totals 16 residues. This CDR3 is CASSPPGGGSNQPQHF. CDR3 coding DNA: TGTGCCAGCTCACCACCCGGGGGTGGTAGCAATCAGCCCCAGCATTTT.

This CDR3 is CASRQTGKNSPLHF. The CDR3 nucleotides are TGTGCCAGCAGACAGACAGGGAAAAATTCACCCCTCCACTTT. V gene TRBV3-1 (or the pseudogene TRBV3-2) combines with J gene TRBJ1-6; 7 nucleotides line up with TRBD1. Germline assignment: CDR1 LGHDT and CDR2 YNNKEL (reference sequence). The V segment lost 6 bases and the J segment 7 bases; nucleotides outside the gene matches: 6. The CDR3 loop spans 14 amino acids.

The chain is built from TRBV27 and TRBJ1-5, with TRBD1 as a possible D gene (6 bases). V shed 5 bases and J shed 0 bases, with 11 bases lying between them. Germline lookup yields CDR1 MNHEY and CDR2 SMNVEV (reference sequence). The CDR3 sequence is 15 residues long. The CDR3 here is CASSINRDSNQPQHF. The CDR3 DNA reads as TGTGCCAGCAGTATCAACAGGGATAGCAATCAGCCCCAGCATTTT.

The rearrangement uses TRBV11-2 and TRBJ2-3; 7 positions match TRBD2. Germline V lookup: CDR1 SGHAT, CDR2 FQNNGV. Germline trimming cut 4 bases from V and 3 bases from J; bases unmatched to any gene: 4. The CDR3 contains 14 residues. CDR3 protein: CASSSAGRTDTQYF. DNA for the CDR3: TGTGCCAGCAGCTCAGCGGGGAGGACAGATACGCAGTATTTT.

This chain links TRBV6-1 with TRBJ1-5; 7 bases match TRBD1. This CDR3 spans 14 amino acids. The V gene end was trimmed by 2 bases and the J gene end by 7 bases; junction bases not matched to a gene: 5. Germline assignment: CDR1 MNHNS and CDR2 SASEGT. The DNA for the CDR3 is TGTGCCAGCAGTGAAACTGGACAGGACCAGCCCCAGCATTTT. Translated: CASSETGQDQPQHF.

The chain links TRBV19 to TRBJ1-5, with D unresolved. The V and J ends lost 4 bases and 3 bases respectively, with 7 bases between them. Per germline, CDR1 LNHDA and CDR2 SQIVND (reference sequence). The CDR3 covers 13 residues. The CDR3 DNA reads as TGTGCCAGTAGTAGGGCACCCAATCAGCCCCAGCATTTT. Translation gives CASSRAPNQPQHF.

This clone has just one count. CDR3 in DNA: TGTGCCAGCAGTCGGGACTATGGCTACACCTTC. As protein: CASSRDYGYTF. The V gene is TRBV7-9, the J gene TRBJ1-2; D uncertain. Trimming cost V 6 bases and J 3 bases, with 5 bases left between them. The CDR3 consists of 11 residues. CDR1 is SEHNR, CDR2 FQNEAQ, per germline (reference sequence). The entire variable domain, with the rest obtained from reference TRBV7-9 and TRBJ1-2, is as follows: DTGVSQNPRHKITKRGQNVTFRCDPISEHNRLYWYRQTLGQGPEFLTYFQNEAQLEKSRLLSDRFSAERPKGSFSTLEIQRTEQGDSAMYLCASSRDYGYTFGSGTRLTVV.

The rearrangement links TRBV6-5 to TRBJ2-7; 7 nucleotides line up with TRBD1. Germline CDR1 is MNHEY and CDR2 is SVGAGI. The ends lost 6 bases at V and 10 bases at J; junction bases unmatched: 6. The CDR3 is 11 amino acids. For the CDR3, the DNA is TGTGCCAGCAGGTTCCGGGACAGCCAGTACTTC. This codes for CASRFRDSQYF.

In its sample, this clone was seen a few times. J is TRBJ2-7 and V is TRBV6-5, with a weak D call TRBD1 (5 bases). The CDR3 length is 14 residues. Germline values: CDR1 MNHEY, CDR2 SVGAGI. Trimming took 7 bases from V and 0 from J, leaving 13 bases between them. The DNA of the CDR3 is TGTGCCAGCATGAAAGGGGTTGCCTCCTACGAGCAGTACTTC. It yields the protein CASMKGVASYEQYF.

The CDR3 is CASSSSTGSSYGYTF. DNA of the CDR3: TGTGCCAGCAGTTCCTCTACAGGGTCCTCCTATGGCTACACCTTC. The rearrangement links TRBV27 to TRBJ1-2; tentative D call: TRBD1 (6 bases). CDR1 is MNHEY, CDR2 SMNVEV, per germline (reference sequence). CDR3 length: 15 amino acids. The germline V and J ends were trimmed by 4 bases and 4 bases, with 16 bases remaining between them.

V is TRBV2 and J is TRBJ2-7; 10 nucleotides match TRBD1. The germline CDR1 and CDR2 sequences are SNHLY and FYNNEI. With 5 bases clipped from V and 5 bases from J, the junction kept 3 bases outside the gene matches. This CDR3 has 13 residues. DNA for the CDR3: TGTGCCAGCAGTTACGGACAGGGGGACGAGCAGTACTTC. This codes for CASSYGQGDEQYF.